This is a list of T cell receptor beta chains from one sample in a study of blood T cell repertoires in COVID-19. Sequencing used immunoSEQ multiplex PCR; TCRdb keeps in-frame clones, though not all of them. The table records more than 85,000 clones, around 75% of them present only once. Sample: peripheral blood. The source is a man between 65 and 85 years old with acute or convalescent COVID-19. Each CDR3 is given with its conserved first and last residue. Each record gives: J gene, D gene, clone size, V gene, CDR3 protein, CDR3 DNA. A D gene is named only where the DNA matches it firmly. Not all rows give a size; the values are once, few, many and, for expanded clones, a class.

TRBJ2-7 TRBD2 - TRBV6-5 CASSPGTSYYEQYF TGTGCCAGCAGCCCCGGGACTAGTTACTACGAGCAGTACTTC
TRBJ1-3 TRBD1 few TRBV9 CASSVGGQGGNTIYF TGTGCCAGCAGCGTAGGGGGACAGGGCGGAAACACCATATATTTT
TRBJ2-1 TRBD2 - TRBV27 CASRGLLQFF TGTGCCAGCAGGGGACTACTCCAGTTCTTC
TRBJ1-2 TRBD1 few TRBV6-6 CASRMGQNYGYTF TGTGCCAGCAGAATGGGACAGAACTATGGCTACACCTTC
TRBJ1-2 - - TRBV5-6 CASSFLPGEREGGYTF TGTGCCAGCAGCTTCCTACCAGGGGAAAGGGAGGGAGGCTACACCTTC
TRBJ2-1 TRBD2 - TRBV20-1 CSASVSGRDNEQFF TGCAGTGCTAGTGTTAGCGGGAGGGACAATGAGCAGTTCTTC
TRBJ1-3 - - TRBV4-3 CASSQQNVGLSGNTIYF TGCGCCAGCAGCCAACAAAATGTGGGGCTGTCTGGAAACACCATATATTTT
TRBJ1-5 - - TRBV18 CASTLGGRGNQPQHF TGTGCCAGCACTCTAGGGGGTAGGGGCAATCAGCCCCAGCATTTT
TRBJ2-4 - - TRBV29-1 CSVEDPGATKNIQYF TGCAGCGTTGAAGACCCAGGGGCCACCAAAAACATTCAGTACTTC
TRBJ1-1 TRBD1 - TRBV6-5 CASSLIDRAEAFF TGTGCCAGCAGTTTAATCGACAGGGCTGAAGCTTTCTTT
TRBJ1-4 - - TRBV28 CASSLTDSNEKLFF TGTGCCAGCAGTTTAACGGACAGTAATGAAAAACTGTTTTTT
TRBJ2-7 - - TRBV11-1 CASSFVQQGEQYF TGTGCCAGCAGCTTCGTTCAGCAGGGCGAGCAGTACTTC
TRBJ2-2 - - TRBV6-2/TRBV6-3 CASSYSNRGNTGELFF TGTGCCAGCAGTTACTCGAACCGCGGTAACACCGGGGAGCTGTTTTTT
TRBJ2-2 - - TRBV19 CASAGLNTGELFF TGTGCCAGTGCCGGACTGAACACCGGGGAGCTGTTTTTT
TRBJ2-5 - - TRBV2 CASRGDRQETQYF TGTGCCAGCAGGGGAGACAGGCAAGAGACCCAGTACTTC
TRBJ1-2 TRBD1 once TRBV28 CANYRGDGYGYTF TGTGCCAACTACAGGGGGGACGGCTATGGCTACACCTTC
TRBJ2-3 - - TRBV5-1 CASSRGSTDTQYF TGCGCCAGCAGCAGAGGAAGCACAGATACGCAGTATTTT
TRBJ1-5 - few TRBV6-5 CASSYSLYSNQPQHF TGTGCCAGCAGTTACTCACTTTATAGCAATCAGCCCCAGCATTTT
TRBJ1-1 - few TRBV11-2 CASSTGRRVGITEAFF TGTGCCAGCAGCACCGGGAGGCGGGTTGGGATAACTGAAGCTTTCTTT
TRBJ1-5 TRBD1 - TRBV7-9 CASSLGQGAIENQPQHF TGTGCCAGCAGCTTAGGACAGGGTGCAATAGAAAATCAGCCCCAGCATTTT
TRBJ2-7 - - TRBV28 CASSTNRLSYEQYF TGTGCCAGCAGCACAAACAGGTTATCCTACGAGCAGTACTTC
TRBJ1-6 TRBD1 once TRBV2 CASTGTGGYNSPLHF TGTGCCAGCACCGGGACAGGGGGTTATAATTCACCCCTCCACTTT
TRBJ2-7 - - TRBV6-5 CAIRGTKGFYEQYF TGTGCCATCCGGGGGACCAAGGGCTTCTACGAGCAGTACTTC
TRBJ2-4 TRBD2 - TRBV28 CASSPPSGRSKNSQYF TGTGCCAGCAGTCCCCCTAGCGGGAGGTCAAAAAACAGTCAGTACTTC
TRBJ2-1 - many TRBV28 CASSLSSYNEQFF TGTGCCAGCAGTCTAAGCTCCTACAATGAGCAGTTCTTC
TRBJ2-1 TRBD1 - TRBV2 CASTLDRAVGEQFF TGTGCCAGCACTTTAGACAGGGCTGTAGGTGAGCAGTTCTTC
TRBJ1-1 - - TRBV18 CASSRPGSLRGTEAFF TGTGCCAGCTCACGTCCTGGCAGTTTAAGGGGGACTGAAGCTTTCTTT
TRBJ2-3 TRBD1 - TRBV5-5 CASSFAGGAVEDTQYF TGTGCCAGCAGCTTCGCAGGGGGCGCCGTAGAAGATACGCAGTATTTT
TRBJ2-7 - few TRBV19 CASSISHGTYEQYF TGTGCCAGTAGTATATCCCACGGGACCTACGAGCAGTACTTC
TRBJ1-2 TRBD1 - TRBV6-4 CASSEQGASGYTF TGTGCCAGCAGTGAACAGGGGGCTAGTGGCTACACCTTC
TRBJ1-1 - many TRBV30 CAWRPGLEAFF TGTGCCTGGAGGCCCGGGTTGGAAGCTTTCTTT
TRBJ1-2 TRBD1 - TRBV12-3/TRBV12-4 CASSLQGHYGYTF TGTGCCAGCAGTCTACAGGGGCACTATGGCTACACCTTC
TRBJ2-2 - - TRBV6-5 CASSYPSSGSTGELFF TGTGCCAGCAGTTACCCGAGTAGCGGATCCACCGGGGAGCTGTTTTTT
TRBJ1-5 TRBD1 few TRBV28 CASSLWTGDSNQPQHF TGTGCCAGCAGTTTATGGACAGGGGATAGCAATCAGCCCCAGCATTTT
TRBJ1-4 TRBD1 - TRBV15 CATSRLEGDRSNEKLFF TGTGCCACCAGCCGGCTCGAGGGGGACAGGAGTAATGAAAAACTGTTTTTT
TRBJ2-1 - few TRBV27 CASSLAGYPYNEQFF TGTGCCAGCAGTTTAGCGGGATACCCCTACAATGAGCAGTTCTTC
TRBJ2-3 - many TRBV27 CASGLPGLGTDTQYF TGTGCCAGCGGATTGCCGGGACTCGGCACAGATACGCAGTATTTT
TRBJ2-2 - - TRBV18 CASSPSSRQASGELFF TGTGCCAGCTCACCCTCCTCGAGACAGGCCTCCGGGGAGCTGTTTTTT
TRBJ1-4 - - TRBV20-1 CMRGELFF TGCATGCGGGGGGAACTGTTTTTT
TRBJ2-7 - - TRBV7-2 CASSLFPSRYEQYF TGTGCCAGCAGCTTATTCCCTAGCAGGTACGAGCAGTACTTC
TRBJ1-5 - - TRBV15 CATSRGSGRVGQPQHF TGTGCCACCAGCAGAGGCTCAGGGCGTGTGGGACAGCCCCAGCATTTT
TRBJ2-6 TRBD1 few TRBV4-2 CASSQDYRGLSSGANVLTF TGTGCCAGCAGCCAAGATTACAGGGGGCTGAGCTCTGGGGCCAACGTCCTGACTTTC
TRBJ2-6 - - TRBV5-1 CASSWTLTGASGANVLTF TGCGCCAGCAGCTGGACCCTAACGGGAGCCTCTGGGGCCAACGTCCTGACTTTC
TRBJ1-4 - once TRBV6-1 CASSEGPAINEKLFF TGTGCCAGCAGCGAAGGGCCAGCGATTAATGAAAAACTGTTTTTT
TRBJ2-7 TRBD1 - TRBV4-3 CASSQDPDRATEQYF TGCGCCAGCAGCCAAGATCCGGACAGGGCTACCGAGCAGTACTTC
TRBJ2-1 - - TRBV11-3 CASSLDGLSSYNEQFF TGTGCCAGCAGCTTAGATGGGCTGAGCTCCTACAATGAGCAGTTCTTC
TRBJ1-1 - - TRBV6-5 CASSYGGLGYTEAFF TGTGCCAGCAGTTACGGAGGCTTGGGATACACTGAAGCTTTCTTT
TRBJ2-5 - once TRBV27 CASSSRTLTIGSETQYF TGTGCCAGCAGTTCCCGGACACTAACTATCGGATCGGAGACCCAGTACTTC
TRBJ2-1 - few TRBV3-1/TRBV3-2 CASSDTYNEQFF TGTGCCAGCAGCGACACCTACAATGAGCAGTTCTTC
TRBJ2-7 TRBD1 - TRBV4-1 CATGDRAYEQYF TGCGCCACCGGGGACAGGGCCTACGAGCAGTACTTC
TRBJ2-7 TRBD2 - TRBV5-1 CASSAPTSGRWDEQYF TGCGCCAGCAGCGCACCCACTAGCGGGAGGTGGGACGAGCAGTACTTC
TRBJ1-1 - - TRBV28 CASSRLPGLGGRAFF TGTGCCAGCAGTCGTCTCCCCGGGCTCGGCGGGCGAGCTTTCTTT
TRBJ2-7 - - TRBV28 CASSPFGRQYF TGTGCCAGCAGTCCCTTCGGTAGGCAGTACTTC
TRBJ1-5 TRBD1 - TRBV18 CASSARGDQPQHF TGTGCCAGCTCAGCCAGGGGGGATCAGCCCCAGCATTTT
TRBJ2-7 TRBD2 - TRBV3-1/TRBV3-2 CASSSLAGGGSSYEQYF TGTGCCAGCAGCTCACTAGCGGGAGGGGGGAGCTCCTACGAGCAGTACTTC
TRBJ2-1 - few TRBV7-7 CASSRFQGYDEQFF TGTGCTAGCAGCAGATTTCAGGGTTATGATGAGCAGTTCTTC
TRBJ2-1 TRBD2 - TRBV19 CASSIGTSGPPRFF TGTGCCAGTAGTATAGGGACTAGCGGCCCGCCGAGGTTCTTC
TRBJ1-5 - - TRBV23-1 CASNPEDGRNQPQHF TGCGCCAGCAATCCGGAGGACGGTCGCAATCAGCCCCAGCATTTT
TRBJ1-5 TRBD1 - TRBV7-2 CASSLAPWTGATKHF TGTGCCAGCAGCTTAGCCCCTTGGACAGGGGCCACGAAACATTTT
TRBJ1-5 TRBD1 few TRBV3-1/TRBV3-2 CASSQEGQGHQPQHF TGTGCCAGCAGCCAAGAGGGACAGGGTCATCAGCCCCAGCATTTT